The T cell receptor (beta chain) under discussion was sequenced for a study of response to subunit inactivated influenza vaccine. Regarding the study as a whole: Authors proposed each seasonal influenza vaccination draws in few new T cells.

This clonotype was seen ten or more times. Its antigen is not identified. V gave up 1 base and J gave up 6 bases; unmatched junction bases: 7. CDR1 LGHNA and CDR2 YNFKEQ come from the germline V gene. This CDR3 spans 15 amino acids. From the RT-PCR reads, TCRdb called clonotypes with MiXCR, one entry per CDR3 protein. The table lists around 470,000 distinct CDR3 sequences, less than 7.5% of them singletons. The chain has TRBV4-2 and TRBJ2-7; 9 bases map to TRBD1. Source: PBMCs from blood, taken around 25 months after vaccination. The receptor's source is a man aged 45 to 75 who received an inactivated influenza vaccine. This CDR3 is CASSQAPGQGSEQYF. The CDR3 coding sequence is TGTGCCAGCAGCCAAGCCCCCGGACAGGGGAGCGAGCAGTACTTC.